A selection of T cell receptor beta chains follows, all from one sample in a study of blood T cell repertoires in COVID-19. The assay was immunoSEQ multiplex PCR, and TCRdb's table has in-frame clones only and misses some. The sample shows about 140,000 clones, approximately 84% of them seen only once. Sequencing was done on a sample of peripheral blood. The receptors come from a human donor in a cohort sampled during active COVID-19. Both conserved end residues are part of each CDR3. Each record gives: clone size, D gene, J gene, V gene, CDR3 DNA, CDR3 protein. The D gene is left open where the match is weak. Clone size appears in some rows only: once, few, many, or a class for an expanded clone.

abundance: .
d_gene: TRBD1
j_gene: TRBJ2-3
v_gene: TRBV7-9
CDR3nt: TGTGCCAGCAGCTCGACAGGGGGGAGAACAGATACGCAGTATTTT
CDR3aa: CASSSTGGRTDTQYF

abundance: .
d_gene: .
j_gene: TRBJ2-5
v_gene: TRBV25-1
CDR3nt: TGTGCCAGCACAAGAACAGGGCCCCAGTACTTC
CDR3aa: CASTRTGPQYF

abundance: .
d_gene: TRBD1
j_gene: TRBJ1-4
v_gene: TRBV5-1
CDR3nt: TGCGCCAGCAGCTTGGTTGTCGGGACAGGAGTGGATGAAAAACTGTTTTTT
CDR3aa: CASSLVVGTGVDEKLFF

abundance: .
d_gene: .
j_gene: TRBJ1-5
v_gene: TRBV19
CDR3nt: TGTGCCAGTAGTATAGACGGGAGCAATCAGCCCCAGCATTTT
CDR3aa: CASSIDGSNQPQHF

abundance: .
d_gene: .
j_gene: TRBJ1-1
v_gene: TRBV2
CDR3nt: TGTGCCAGCAGTCCCCGCGGCCTCGCAGTAAATGAAGCTTTCTTT
CDR3aa: CASSPRGLAVNEAFF

abundance: .
d_gene: .
j_gene: TRBJ2-2
v_gene: TRBV9
CDR3nt: TGTGCCAGCAGCCCCCTGGGGAGCACCGGGGAGCTGTTTTTT
CDR3aa: CASSPLGSTGELFF

abundance: few
d_gene: .
j_gene: TRBJ2-7
v_gene: TRBV19
CDR3nt: TGTGCCAGTAGTATAGCGCTGGGGCGGGAGCAGTACTTC
CDR3aa: CASSIALGREQYF

abundance: .
d_gene: TRBD1
j_gene: TRBJ1-1
v_gene: TRBV28
CDR3nt: TGTGCCAGCAGTCCCCGGACAGGTGAGGCTAAAGCTTTCTTT
CDR3aa: CASSPRTGEAKAFF

abundance: few
d_gene: .
j_gene: TRBJ1-5
v_gene: TRBV3-1/TRBV3-2
CDR3nt: TGTGCCAGCAGCCAAGAAAGAAGAGGTCAGCCCCAGCATTTT
CDR3aa: CASSQERRGQPQHF

abundance: .
d_gene: .
j_gene: TRBJ2-7
v_gene: TRBV6-1
CDR3nt: TGTGCCAGCAGTGAAATGCGCGGATACGAGCAGTACTTC
CDR3aa: CASSEMRGYEQYF

abundance: .
d_gene: TRBD2
j_gene: TRBJ2-7
v_gene: TRBV5-1
CDR3nt: TGCGCCAGCAGCCCGGGGGGTTGGGAATTTGGCTACGAGCAGTACTTC
CDR3aa: CASSPGGWEFGYEQYF

abundance: once
d_gene: .
j_gene: TRBJ1-2
v_gene: TRBV5-4
CDR3nt: TGTGCCAGCAGCTTGGCCGAGGACAGCATTCTCTATGGCTACACCTTC
CDR3aa: CASSLAEDSILYGYTF

abundance: .
d_gene: .
j_gene: TRBJ2-1
v_gene: TRBV10-3
CDR3nt: TGTGCCAGCGGATCCTACAATGAGCAGTTCTTC
CDR3aa: CASGSYNEQFF

abundance: .
d_gene: .
j_gene: TRBJ2-1
v_gene: TRBV4-1
CDR3nt: TGCGCCAGCAGCCAAGATCTAGGGGGGGCCTACAATGAGCAGTTCTTC
CDR3aa: CASSQDLGGAYNEQFF

abundance: .
d_gene: .
j_gene: TRBJ1-1
v_gene: TRBV5-1
CDR3nt: TGCGCCAGCAGCTTGAGCGCGAACACTGAAGCTTTCTTT
CDR3aa: CASSLSANTEAFF

abundance: .
d_gene: TRBD1
j_gene: TRBJ2-5
v_gene: TRBV10-3
CDR3nt: TGTGCCATCAGCTTGGACAGGGGGCGTAGGGAGACCCAGTACTTC
CDR3aa: CAISLDRGRRETQYF

abundance: .
d_gene: TRBD1
j_gene: TRBJ2-7
v_gene: TRBV5-1
CDR3nt: TGCGCCAGCAGTAGGACAGGGGTTTCCTACGAGCAGTACTTC
CDR3aa: CASSRTGVSYEQYF

abundance: .
d_gene: TRBD1
j_gene: TRBJ1-2
v_gene: TRBV2
CDR3nt: TGTGCCAGCAGTGTGGGGACAGGTGGCTACACCTTC
CDR3aa: CASSVGTGGYTF

abundance: .
d_gene: .
j_gene: TRBJ1-5
v_gene: TRBV6-6
CDR3nt: TGTGCCAGCAGCGCCGCGTTAAACCCCCATCAGCCCCAGCATTTT
CDR3aa: CASSAALNPHQPQHF

abundance: .
d_gene: .
j_gene: TRBJ2-2
v_gene: TRBV5-1
CDR3nt: TGCGCCAGCAGCCCCCCCTCGAACACCGGGGAGCTGTTTTTT
CDR3aa: CASSPPSNTGELFF

abundance: few
d_gene: TRBD1
j_gene: TRBJ2-3
v_gene: TRBV19
CDR3nt: TGTGCCAGTAGTAGATTTGGTCAGGGGGCCACAGATACGCAGTATTTT
CDR3aa: CASSRFGQGATDTQYF

abundance: .
d_gene: TRBD1
j_gene: TRBJ1-5
v_gene: TRBV4-1
CDR3nt: TGCGCCAGCAGCCAAACTACCCGGGACAGGGGAAATCAGCCCCAGCATTTT
CDR3aa: CASSQTTRDRGNQPQHF

abundance: once
d_gene: TRBD1
j_gene: TRBJ2-7
v_gene: TRBV9
CDR3nt: TGTGCCAGCAGCGTAGGGAGCCGACAGGGGCACGAGCAGTACTTC
CDR3aa: CASSVGSRQGHEQYF

abundance: .
d_gene: .
j_gene: TRBJ1-6
v_gene: TRBV5-5
CDR3nt: TGTGCCAGCAGCCCCCAGGTCATCGGTAATTCACCCCTCCACTTT
CDR3aa: CASSPQVIGNSPLHF

abundance: .
d_gene: .
j_gene: TRBJ1-5
v_gene: TRBV19
CDR3nt: TGTGCCAGTAGTAGTACAGGGCCCAATCAGCCCCAGCATTTT
CDR3aa: CASSSTGPNQPQHF

abundance: .
d_gene: TRBD2
j_gene: TRBJ2-1
v_gene: TRBV10-2
CDR3nt: TGCGCCAGCAGTGAGAGGACTAGCGGGGGGGCGGAGTTCTTC
CDR3aa: CASSERTSGGAEFF